One T cell receptor (beta chain) is described in this entry. What it binds is unknown. Patients who underwent sequencing had shown CD8+CD57+ cell expansion by flow cytometry. Each patient had severe acquired aplastic anemia. None of the patients had been given any therapy when their blood was sampled. V shed 3 bases and J 3 bases; nucleotides not matched to a gene: 2. Germline V gene data show CDR1 as LNHDA and CDR2 as SQIVND (reference sequence). The CDR3 extends over 14 amino acids. Using genomic DNA as the template, TCR beta VDJ and CDR3 profiling was carried out. TCRdb passed the reads through MiXCR, listing each CDR3 protein once. The table has about 200,000 distinct CDR3 sequences, more than 55% seen once; the top ten hold around 50%. These data come from a study of CD8+CD57+ T cells in acquired aplastic anemia. Across the study: Average DNA yield from sorted CD4+ and CD8+ cells was approximately 3 ug. Study results and limitations: Shared by patients and controls, approximately 28 CD8+ CDR3s were abundant in patients.

The receptor was isolated from a human donor with aplastic anemia. The specimen was sorted CD4+, CD8+, or CD8+CD57+ T cells (not recorded which) from PBMCs. This chain uses TRBV19 with TRBJ2-1; 7 nucleotides match TRBD2. The DNA of the CDR3 is TGTGCCAGTAGTATTGGGGGGGTCTACAATGAGCAGTTCTTC. It translates to CASSIGGVYNEQFF.